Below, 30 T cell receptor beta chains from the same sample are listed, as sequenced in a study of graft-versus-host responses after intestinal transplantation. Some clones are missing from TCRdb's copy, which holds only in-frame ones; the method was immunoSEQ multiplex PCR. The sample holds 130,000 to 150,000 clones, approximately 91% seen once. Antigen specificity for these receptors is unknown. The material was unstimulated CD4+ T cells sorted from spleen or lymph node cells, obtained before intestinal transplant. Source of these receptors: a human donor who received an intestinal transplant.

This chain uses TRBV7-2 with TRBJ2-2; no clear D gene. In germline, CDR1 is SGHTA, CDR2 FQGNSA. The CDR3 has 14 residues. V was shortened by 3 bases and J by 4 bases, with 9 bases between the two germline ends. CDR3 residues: CASSLVPVTGELFF. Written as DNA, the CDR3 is TGTGCCAGCAGCTTGGTCCCGGTCACCGGGGAGCTGTTTTTT.

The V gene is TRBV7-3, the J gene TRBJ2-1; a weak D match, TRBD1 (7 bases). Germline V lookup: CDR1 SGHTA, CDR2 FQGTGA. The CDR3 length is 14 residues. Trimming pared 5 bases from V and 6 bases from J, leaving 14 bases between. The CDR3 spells CASSSQGGGNEQFF. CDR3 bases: TGTGCCAGCAGCAGCCAGGGGGGAGGCAATGAGCAGTTCTTC.

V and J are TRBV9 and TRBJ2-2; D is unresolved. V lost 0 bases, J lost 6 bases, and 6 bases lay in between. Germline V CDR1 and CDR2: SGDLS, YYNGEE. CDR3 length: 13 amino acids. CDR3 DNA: TGTGCCAGCAGCGTAGGACCAGCCGGGGAGCTGTTTTTT. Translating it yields CASSVGPAGELFF.

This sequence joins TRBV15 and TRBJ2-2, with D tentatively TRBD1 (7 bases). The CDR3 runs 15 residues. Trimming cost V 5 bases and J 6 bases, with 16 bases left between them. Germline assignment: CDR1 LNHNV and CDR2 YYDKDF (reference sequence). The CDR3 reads CATSPGRGVSGELFF. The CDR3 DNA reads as TGTGCCACCAGCCCGGGCAGGGGGGTATCCGGGGAGCTGTTTTTT.

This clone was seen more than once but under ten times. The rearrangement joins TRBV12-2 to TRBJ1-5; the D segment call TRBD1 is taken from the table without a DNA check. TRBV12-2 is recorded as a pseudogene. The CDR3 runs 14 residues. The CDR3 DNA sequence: TGTGCAAGTCGCTTACGACAGGGGAATCAGCCCCAGCATTTT. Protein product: CASRLRQGNQPQHF.

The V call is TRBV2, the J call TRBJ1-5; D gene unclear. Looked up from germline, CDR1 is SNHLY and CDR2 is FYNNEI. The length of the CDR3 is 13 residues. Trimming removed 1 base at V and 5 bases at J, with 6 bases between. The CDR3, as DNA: TGTGCCAGCAGTGAAGGAGGGTATCAGCCCCAGCATTTT. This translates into CASSEGGYQPQHF.

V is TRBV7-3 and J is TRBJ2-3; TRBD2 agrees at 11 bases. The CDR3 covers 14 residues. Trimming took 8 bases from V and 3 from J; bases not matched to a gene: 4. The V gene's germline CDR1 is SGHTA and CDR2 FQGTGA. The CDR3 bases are TGTGCCAGCGGACTAGCGGGCTTTACAGATACGCAGTATTTT. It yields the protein CASGLAGFTDTQYF.

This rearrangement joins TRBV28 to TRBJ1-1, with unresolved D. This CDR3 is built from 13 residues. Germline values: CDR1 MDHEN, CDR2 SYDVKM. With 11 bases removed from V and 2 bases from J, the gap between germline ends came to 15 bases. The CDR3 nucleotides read TGTGCCTCGGAGGTCCCCCGAAACACTGAAGCTTTCTTT. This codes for CASEVPRNTEAFF.

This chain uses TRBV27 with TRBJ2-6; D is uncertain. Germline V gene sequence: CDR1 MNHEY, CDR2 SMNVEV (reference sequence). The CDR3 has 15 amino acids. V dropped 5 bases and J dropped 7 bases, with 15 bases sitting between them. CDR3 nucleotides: TGTGCCAGCAGTCCCCCGGAATGGGGAGCCAACGTCCTGACTTTC. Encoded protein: CASSPPEWGANVLTF.

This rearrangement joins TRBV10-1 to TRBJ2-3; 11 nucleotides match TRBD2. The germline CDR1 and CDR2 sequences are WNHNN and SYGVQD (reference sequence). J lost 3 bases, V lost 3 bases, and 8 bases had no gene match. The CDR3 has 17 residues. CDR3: CASSEERLAGSTDTQYF. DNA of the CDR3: TGCGCCAGCAGTGAAGAGCGACTAGCGGGATCTACAGATACGCAGTATTTT.

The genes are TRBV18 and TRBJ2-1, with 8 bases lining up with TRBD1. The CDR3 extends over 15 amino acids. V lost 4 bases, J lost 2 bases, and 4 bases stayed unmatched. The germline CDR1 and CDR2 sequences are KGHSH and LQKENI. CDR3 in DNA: TGTGCCAGCTCACTGACAGGGGTTACCTACAATGAGCAGTTCTTC. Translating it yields CASSLTGVTYNEQFF.

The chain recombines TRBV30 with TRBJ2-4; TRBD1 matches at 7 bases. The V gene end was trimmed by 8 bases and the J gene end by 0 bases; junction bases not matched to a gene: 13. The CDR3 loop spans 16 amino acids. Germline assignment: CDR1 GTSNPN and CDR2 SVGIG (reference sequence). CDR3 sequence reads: CAGTASSLLAKNIQYF. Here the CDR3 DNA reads TGTGCCGGGACAGCAAGTAGTCTTCTAGCCAAAAACATTCAGTACTTC.

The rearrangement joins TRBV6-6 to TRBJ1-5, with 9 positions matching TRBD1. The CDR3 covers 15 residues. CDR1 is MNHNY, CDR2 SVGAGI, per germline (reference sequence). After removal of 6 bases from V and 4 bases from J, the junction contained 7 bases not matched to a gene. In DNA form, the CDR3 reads TGTGCCAGCAGCGACCCGGGACAGGGAAATCAGCCCCAGCATTTT. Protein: CASSDPGQGNQPQHF.

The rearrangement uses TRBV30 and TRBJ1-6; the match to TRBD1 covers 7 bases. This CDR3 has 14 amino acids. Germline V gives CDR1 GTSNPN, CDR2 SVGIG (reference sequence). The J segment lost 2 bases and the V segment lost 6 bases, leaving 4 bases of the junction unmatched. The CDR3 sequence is CACNQGAYNSPLHF. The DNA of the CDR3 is TGTGCCTGCAACCAGGGGGCCTATAATTCACCCCTCCACTTT.

In DNA form, the CDR3 reads TGTGCCAGCAGCAGCGGGGACTACAAAGGCATTCAGTACTTC. It translates to CASSSGDYKGIQYF. The V and J genes are TRBV6-5 and TRBJ2-4; 7 bases are a match to TRBD2. The V and J ends lost 6 bases and 9 bases, in that order; junction bases with no gene match: 11. Germline V lookup: CDR1 MNHEY, CDR2 SVGAGI. CDR3 size: 14 residues.

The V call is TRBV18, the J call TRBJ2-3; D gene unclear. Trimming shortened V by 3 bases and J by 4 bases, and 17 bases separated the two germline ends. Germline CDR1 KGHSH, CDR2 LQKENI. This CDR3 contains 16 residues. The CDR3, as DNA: TGTGCCAGCTCACCCGATTCAGAGGCAAGGGCAGATACGCAGTATTTT. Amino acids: CASSPDSEARADTQYF.

CDR3 protein: CASSQAGTSGRDTQYF. CDR3 coding DNA: TGCGCCAGCAGCCAAGCTGGGACTAGCGGGAGAGATACGCAGTATTTT. The rearrangement joins TRBV4-1 to TRBJ2-3, with TRBD2 matching over 14 bases. CDR1 is MGHRA, CDR2 YSYEKL, per germline. The V and J ends lost 1 base and 5 bases, in that order; junction bases with no gene match: 2. The CDR3 loop spans 16 amino acids.

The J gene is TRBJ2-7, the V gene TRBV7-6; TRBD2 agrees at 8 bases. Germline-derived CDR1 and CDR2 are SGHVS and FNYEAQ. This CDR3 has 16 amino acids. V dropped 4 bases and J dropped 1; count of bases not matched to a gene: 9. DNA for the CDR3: TGTGCCAGCAGCTCGAGGTCTACTAGCGGTTCCTACGAGCAGTACTTC. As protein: CASSSRSTSGSYEQYF. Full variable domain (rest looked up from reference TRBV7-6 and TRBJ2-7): GAGVSQSPRYKVTKRGQDVALRCDPISGHVSLYWYRQALGQGPEFLTYFNYEAQQDKSGLPNDRFSAERPEGSISTLTIQRTEQRDSAMYRCASSSRSTSGSYEQYFGPGTRLTVT.

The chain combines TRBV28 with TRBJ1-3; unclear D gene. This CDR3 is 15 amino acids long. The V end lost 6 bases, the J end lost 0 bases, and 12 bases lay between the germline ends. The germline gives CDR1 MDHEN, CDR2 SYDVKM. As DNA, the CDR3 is TGTGCCAGCAGCCCTAACCTAAACTCTGGAAACACCATATATTTT. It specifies CASSPNLNSGNTIYF.

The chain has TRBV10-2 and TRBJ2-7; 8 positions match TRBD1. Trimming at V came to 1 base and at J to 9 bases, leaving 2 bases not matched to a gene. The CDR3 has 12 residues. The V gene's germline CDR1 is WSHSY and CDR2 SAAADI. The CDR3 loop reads CASSELGTGQYF. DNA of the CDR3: TGCGCCAGCAGTGAGTTAGGGACAGGGCAGTACTTC.

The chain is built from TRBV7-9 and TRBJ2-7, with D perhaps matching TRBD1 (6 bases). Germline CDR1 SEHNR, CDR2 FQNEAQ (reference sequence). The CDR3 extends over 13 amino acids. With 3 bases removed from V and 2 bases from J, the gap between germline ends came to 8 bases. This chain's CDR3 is CASSLGAPYEQYF. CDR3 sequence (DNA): TGTGCCAGCAGCTTGGGGGCCCCCTACGAGCAGTACTTC.

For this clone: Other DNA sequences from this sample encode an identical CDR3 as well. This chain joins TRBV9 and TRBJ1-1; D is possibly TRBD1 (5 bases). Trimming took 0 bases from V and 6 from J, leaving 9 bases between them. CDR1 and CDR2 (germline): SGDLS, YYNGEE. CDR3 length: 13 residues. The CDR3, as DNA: TGTGCCAGCAGCGTAGAGTGGGGGTCTGAAGCTTTCTTT. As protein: CASSVEWGSEAFF.

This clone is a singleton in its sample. In nucleotides, the CDR3 is TGCAGTGCTAGAGGACAGTCGGAAGCTTTCTTT. As protein: CSARGQSEAFF. This chain links TRBV20-1 with TRBJ1-1; D possibly corresponds to TRBD1 (5 bases). Germline V lookup: CDR1 DFQATT, CDR2 SNEGSKA (reference sequence). This CDR3 is built from 11 residues. Trimming removed 1 base at V and 8 bases at J, with 8 bases between.

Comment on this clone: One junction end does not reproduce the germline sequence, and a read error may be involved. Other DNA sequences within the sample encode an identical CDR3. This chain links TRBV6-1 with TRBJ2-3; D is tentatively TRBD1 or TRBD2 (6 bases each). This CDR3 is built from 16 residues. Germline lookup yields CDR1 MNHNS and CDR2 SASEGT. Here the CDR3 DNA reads TGTGCCAGCAGTGACAGGGGACTCCCTAGCACAGATACGCAGTACTTT. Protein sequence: CASSDRGLPSTDTQYF.

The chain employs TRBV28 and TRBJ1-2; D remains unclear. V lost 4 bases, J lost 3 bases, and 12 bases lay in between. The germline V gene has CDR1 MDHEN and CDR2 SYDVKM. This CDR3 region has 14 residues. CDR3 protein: CASSSQPSYYGYTF. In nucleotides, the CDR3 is TGTGCCAGCAGTTCCCAGCCCTCCTACTATGGCTACACCTTC.

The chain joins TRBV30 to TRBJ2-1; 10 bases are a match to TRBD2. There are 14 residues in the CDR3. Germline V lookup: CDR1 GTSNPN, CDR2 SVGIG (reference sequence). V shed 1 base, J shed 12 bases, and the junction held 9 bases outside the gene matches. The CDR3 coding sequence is TGTGCCTGGAGTGCGAGGGCTAGCGGGAGCGGGCAGTTCTTC. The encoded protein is CAWSARASGSGQFF.

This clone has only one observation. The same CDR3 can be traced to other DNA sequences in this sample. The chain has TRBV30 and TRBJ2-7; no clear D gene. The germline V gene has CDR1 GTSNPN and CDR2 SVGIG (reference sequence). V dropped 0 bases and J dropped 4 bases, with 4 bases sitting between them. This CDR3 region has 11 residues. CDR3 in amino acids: CAWSVAYEQYF. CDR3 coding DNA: TGTGCCTGGAGTGTCGCTTACGAGCAGTACTTC.

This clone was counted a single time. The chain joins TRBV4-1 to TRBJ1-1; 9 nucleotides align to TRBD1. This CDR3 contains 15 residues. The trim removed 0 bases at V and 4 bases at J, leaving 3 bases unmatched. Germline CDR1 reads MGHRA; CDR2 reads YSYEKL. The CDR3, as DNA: TGCGCCAGCAGCCAAGAGACGACAGGGGGCACTGAAGCTTTCTTT. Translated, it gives CASSQETTGGTEAFF.

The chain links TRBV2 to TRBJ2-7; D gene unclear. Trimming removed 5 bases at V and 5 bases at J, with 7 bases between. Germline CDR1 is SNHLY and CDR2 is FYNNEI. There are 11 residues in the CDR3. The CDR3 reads CASSPRNEQYF. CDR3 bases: TGTGCCAGCAGTCCGAGGAACGAGCAGTACTTC.

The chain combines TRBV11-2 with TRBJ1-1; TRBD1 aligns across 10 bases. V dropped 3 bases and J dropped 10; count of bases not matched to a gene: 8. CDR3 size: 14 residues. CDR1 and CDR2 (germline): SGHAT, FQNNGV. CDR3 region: CASSLGQGKVGAFF. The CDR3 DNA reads TGTGCCAGCAGCTTGGGACAGGGGAAGGTTGGAGCTTTCTTT.